This T cell receptor (beta chain) stems from a study of vaccination and CD4 T cells after COVID-19. Background on the study: SARS-CoV-2, HCoV-NL63, HCoV-OC43 and HCoV-229E supplied the overlapping spike peptides used to stimulate cells.

The treatment here: approximately 9-day PBMC culture with coronavirus spike peptide pools or control peptides (ViraFEST assay). Cell culture was performed with roughly 1.8 million PBMCs per well in the presence of about 9.3 IU/ml IL-2 and about 9.4 ug/ml peptide pools. Turning to this clonotype: Its antigen remains unidentified.

The Oncomine TCR Beta short-read assay was applied to DNA of cultured CD4+ T cells. TCRdb passed the PCR reads through MiXCR, listing each CDR3 protein once. The sample carries about 25,000 distinct CDR3 sequences, roughly 49% recorded once. The V and J ends lost 4 bases and 2 bases, in that order; junction bases with no gene match: 2. This CDR3 comprises 13 residues. Germline V CDR1 and CDR2: SQVTM, ANQGSEA. What was sequenced was CD4+ T cells from blood, cultured in vitro. The V gene is TRBV29-1, the J gene TRBJ2-4; 7 bases agree with TRBD2. This TCR derives from a human donor who had recovered from COVID-19. CDR3 bases: TGCAGCGTTGGGGGGGGGACCAAAAACATTCAGTACTTC. Protein sequence: CSVGGGTKNIQYF.